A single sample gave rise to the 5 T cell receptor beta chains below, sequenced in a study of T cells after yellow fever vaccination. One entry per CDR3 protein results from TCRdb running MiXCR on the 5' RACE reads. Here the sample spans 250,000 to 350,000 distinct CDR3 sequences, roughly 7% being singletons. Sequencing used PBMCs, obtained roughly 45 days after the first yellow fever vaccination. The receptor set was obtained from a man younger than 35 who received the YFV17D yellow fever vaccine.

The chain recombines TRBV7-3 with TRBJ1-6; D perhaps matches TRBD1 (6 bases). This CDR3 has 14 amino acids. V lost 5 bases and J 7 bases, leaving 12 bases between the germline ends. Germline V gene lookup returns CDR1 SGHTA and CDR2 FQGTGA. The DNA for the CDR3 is TGTGCCAGCAGCCGTGGACAGATAAATTCACCCCTCCACTTT. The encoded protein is CASSRGQINSPLHF. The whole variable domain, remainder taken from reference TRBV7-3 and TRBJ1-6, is GAGVSQTPSNKVTEKGKYVELRCDPISGHTALYWYRQSLGQGPEFLIYFQGTGAADDSGLPNDRFFAVRPEGSVSTLKIQRTERGDSAVYLCASSRGQINSPLHFGNGTRLTVT.

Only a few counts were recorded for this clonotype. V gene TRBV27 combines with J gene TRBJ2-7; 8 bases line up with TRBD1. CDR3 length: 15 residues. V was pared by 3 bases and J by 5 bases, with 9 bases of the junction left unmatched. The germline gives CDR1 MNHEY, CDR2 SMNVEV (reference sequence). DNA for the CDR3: TGTGCCAGCAGTTTTGCGGGCACGACAGGGGACGAGCAGTACTTC. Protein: CASSFAGTTGDEQYF.

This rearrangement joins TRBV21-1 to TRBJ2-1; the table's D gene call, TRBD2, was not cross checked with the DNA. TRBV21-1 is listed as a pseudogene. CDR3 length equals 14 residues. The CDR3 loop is CASSTSPAGEEQFF. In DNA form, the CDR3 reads TGTGCCAGCAGCACCTCCCCAGCGGGAGAAGAGCAGTTCTTC.

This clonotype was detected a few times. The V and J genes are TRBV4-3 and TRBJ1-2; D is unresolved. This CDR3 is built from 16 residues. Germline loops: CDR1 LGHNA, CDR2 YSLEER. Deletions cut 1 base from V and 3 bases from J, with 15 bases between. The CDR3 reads CASSQGTGVGDYGYTF. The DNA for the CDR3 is TGCGCCAGCAGCCAAGGGACTGGCGTGGGTGACTATGGCTACACCTTC.

The CDR3 DNA reads as TGTGCCAGCTCAACGGGGGGCCCTGGCTACACCTTC. Amino acid sequence: CASSTGGPGYTF. This chain joins TRBV18 and TRBJ1-2; TRBD1 might be the D (6 bases). The CDR3 covers 12 residues. Germline CDR1 KGHSH, CDR2 LQKENI. Trimming took 5 bases from V and 7 from J, leaving 11 bases between them.